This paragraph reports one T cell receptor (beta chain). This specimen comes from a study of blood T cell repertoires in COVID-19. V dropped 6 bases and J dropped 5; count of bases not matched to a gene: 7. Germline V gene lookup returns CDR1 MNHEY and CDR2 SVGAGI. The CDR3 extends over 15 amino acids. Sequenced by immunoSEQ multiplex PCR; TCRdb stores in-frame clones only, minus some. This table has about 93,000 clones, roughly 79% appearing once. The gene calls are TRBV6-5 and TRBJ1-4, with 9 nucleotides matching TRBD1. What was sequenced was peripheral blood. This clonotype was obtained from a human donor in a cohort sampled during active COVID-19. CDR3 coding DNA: TGTGCCAGCAGGGCCCCCGGGACAGGGAATGAAAAACTGTTTTTT. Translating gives CASRAPGTGNEKLFF.